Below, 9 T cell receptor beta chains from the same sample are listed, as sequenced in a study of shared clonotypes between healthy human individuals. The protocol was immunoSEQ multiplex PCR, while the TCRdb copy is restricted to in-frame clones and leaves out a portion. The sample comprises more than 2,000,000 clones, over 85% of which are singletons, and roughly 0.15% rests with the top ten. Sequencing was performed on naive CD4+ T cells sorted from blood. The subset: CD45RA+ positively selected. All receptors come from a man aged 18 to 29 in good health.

In DNA, the CDR3 is TGTGCCAGCAGCACTCGGAGCTCTGGGGCCAACGTCCTGACTTTC. This encodes CASSTRSSGANVLTF. The V and J genes are TRBV5-6 and TRBJ2-6; D is unclear. The germline V and J ends were trimmed by 4 bases and 0 bases, with 8 bases remaining between them. The CDR3 totals 15 residues. The germline V gene has CDR1 SGHDT and CDR2 YYEEEE.

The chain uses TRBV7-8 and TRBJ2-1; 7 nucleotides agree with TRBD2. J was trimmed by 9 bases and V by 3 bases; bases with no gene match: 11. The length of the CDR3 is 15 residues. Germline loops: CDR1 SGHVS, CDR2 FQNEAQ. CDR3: CASSFLELGGSEQFF. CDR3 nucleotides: TGTGCCAGCAGCTTCCTCGAATTGGGGGGGAGTGAGCAGTTCTTC.

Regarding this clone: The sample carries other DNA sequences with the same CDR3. The CDR3 region has the DNA TGTGCCAGCAGTTTAACAGGGTTCTATGGCTACACCTTC. Translating gives CASSLTGFYGYTF. V and J are TRBV27 and TRBJ1-2; the D gene is possibly TRBD1 (6 bases). In germline, CDR1 is MNHEY, CDR2 SMNVEV (reference sequence). V was clipped by 2 bases and J by 4 bases, with 8 bases between them. There are 13 residues in the CDR3.

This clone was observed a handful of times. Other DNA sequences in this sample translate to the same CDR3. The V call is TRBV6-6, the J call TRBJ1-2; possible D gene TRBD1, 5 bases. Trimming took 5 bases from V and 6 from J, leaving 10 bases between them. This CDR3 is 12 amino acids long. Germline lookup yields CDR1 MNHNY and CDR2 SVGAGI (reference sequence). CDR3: CASSPRGDGYTF. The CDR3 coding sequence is TGTGCCAGCAGTCCCCGGGGCGATGGCTACACCTTC.

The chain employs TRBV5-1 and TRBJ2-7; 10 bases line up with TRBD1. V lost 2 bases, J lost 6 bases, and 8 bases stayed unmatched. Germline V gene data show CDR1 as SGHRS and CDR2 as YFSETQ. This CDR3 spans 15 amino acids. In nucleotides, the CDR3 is TGCGCCAGCAGCTTATCCGGGACAGGGGTAGGCGAGCAGTACTTC. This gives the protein CASSLSGTGVGEQYF.

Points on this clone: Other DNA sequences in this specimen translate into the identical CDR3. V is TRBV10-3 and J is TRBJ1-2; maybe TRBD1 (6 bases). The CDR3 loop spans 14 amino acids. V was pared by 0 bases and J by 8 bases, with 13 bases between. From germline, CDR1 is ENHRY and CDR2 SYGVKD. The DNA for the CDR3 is TGTGCCATCAGTGAGTCCGGGGGGGCTGAGGGCTACACCTTC. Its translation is CAISESGGAEGYTF.

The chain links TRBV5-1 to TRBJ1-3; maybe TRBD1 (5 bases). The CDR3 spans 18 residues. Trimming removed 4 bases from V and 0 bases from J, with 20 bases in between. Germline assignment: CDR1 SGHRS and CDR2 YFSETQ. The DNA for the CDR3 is TGCGCCAGCAGCGATGCGTCGGGACCGAGCCTCTCTGGAAACACCATATATTTT. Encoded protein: CASSDASGPSLSGNTIYF.

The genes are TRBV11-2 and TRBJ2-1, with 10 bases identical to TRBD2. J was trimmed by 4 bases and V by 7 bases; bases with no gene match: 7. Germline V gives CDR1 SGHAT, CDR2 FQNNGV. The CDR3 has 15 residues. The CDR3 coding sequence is TGTGCCAGCAAGGTACTAGCGGGAATATACAATGAGCAGTTCTTC. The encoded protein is CASKVLAGIYNEQFF.

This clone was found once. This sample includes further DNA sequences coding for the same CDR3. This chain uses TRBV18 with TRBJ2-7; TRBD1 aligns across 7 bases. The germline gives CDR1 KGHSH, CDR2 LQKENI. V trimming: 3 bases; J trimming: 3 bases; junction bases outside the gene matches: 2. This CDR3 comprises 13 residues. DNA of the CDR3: TGTGCCAGCTCACCTACAGGGGTCTACGAGCAGTACTTC. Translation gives CASSPTGVYEQYF. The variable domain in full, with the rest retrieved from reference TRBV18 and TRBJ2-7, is NAGVMQNPRHLVRRRGQEARLRCSPMKGHSHVYWYRQLPEEGLKFMVYLQKENIIDESGMPKERFSAEFPKEGPSILRIQQVVRGDSAAYFCASSPTGVYEQYFGPGTRLTVT.